The clone carrying this T cell receptor (beta chain) was seen more than once but under ten times. Its antigen is still unknown. This entry belongs to a study of T cells after yellow fever vaccination. The germline CDR1 and CDR2 sequences are SGHRS and YFSETQ. Trimming removed 0 bases from V and 6 bases from J, with 11 bases in between. The CDR3 covers 14 residues. TCRdb independently ran MiXCR on the 5' RACE reads; one entry per CDR3 protein. The sample carries hundreds of thousands of distinct CDR3 sequences, approximately 13% recorded once. Study findings and constraints: Most clones from primary vaccination were detected again post-booster (about 96% CD4, about 85% CD8).

This TCR came from a man aged 30 to 45 who received the YFV17D yellow fever vaccine. Sequencing was performed on PBMCs, taken on the day of the yellow fever booster vaccination. The chain combines TRBV5-1 with TRBJ2-3; D not resolved. CDR3 bases: TGCGCCAGCAGCTTGGCGAGCCAGGAGGATACGCAGTATTTT. Translated: CASSLASQEDTQYF.